This passage covers 7 T cell receptor beta chains from one sample sequenced in a study of molecular identifiers for immune sequencing clone quantification (dated by TCRdb to 2017 to 2018). The library was obtained by PCR. TCRdb shows the sequencer as Illumina HiSeq 4000. TCRdb passed the public sequencing reads through fastp at Q25 and MiXCR, retaining productive beta sequences. Each record represents a unique CDR3 protein, reported with the most common genes and DNA among its rows. The sample data list tens of thousands of distinct CDR3 sequences, and 20% to 25% of these were observed just once. Together, the top ten hold 1.9% of the sample. Sequenced input: naive CD8+ T cells from blood, with Jurkat cell RNA spiked in. Interpreted using the paper, the cell subset or site label stands for: FACS-sorted CD8+CD4-CCR7+CD45RA+ naive T cells. The receptors stem from a human donor in good health. Some libraries in this study had Jurkat cell RNA spiked in.

This clonotype was recorded a few times. Given a much more abundant clone one base away, this may be a read error. The V gene is TRBV4-1, the J gene TRBJ2-5, with D tentatively TRBD2 (5 bases). Looked up from germline, CDR1 is MGHRA and CDR2 is YSYEKL. The CDR3 covers 17 residues. The CDR3 DNA follows: TGCGCCAGCAGCCAAGAGACTCCAGCGGCCCTCCAAGAGACCCAGTGCTTC. This encodes CASSQETPAALQETQCF.

There are many counts of this clonotype. The gene calls are TRBV7-9 and TRBJ1-6; 7 nucleotides match TRBD1. V was clipped by 5 bases and J by 3 bases; unmatched bases: 1. The CDR3 covers 14 residues. From germline, CDR1 is SEHNR and CDR2 FQNEAQ (reference sequence). The CDR3 loop is CASSRDSYNSPLHF. In nucleotides, the CDR3 is TGTGCCAGCAGCCGGGACAGCTATAATTCACCCCTCCACTTT.

Details on this clonotype: This sequence may be a read error, since a much larger clone differs from it by one base. V usage is TRBV4-1 and J usage is TRBJ1-1; D not certain. This CDR3 spans 15 amino acids. Per the germline V gene, CDR1 is MGHRA and CDR2 is YSYEKL. CDR3 sequence reads: CASSSPVGMNPEAFF. The DNA for the CDR3 is TGCGCCAGCAGCTCCCCCGTTGGGATGAACCCTGAAGCTTTCTTT.

Ten or more counts support this clonotype. The rearrangement links TRBV7-9 to TRBJ2-3; D is tentatively TRBD1 or TRBD2 (5 bases each). V was trimmed by 6 bases and J by 0 bases, leaving 13 bases between them. In germline, CDR1 is SEHNR, CDR2 FQNEAQ (reference sequence). The CDR3 runs to 15 residues. CDR3 loop: CASSRGTASTDTQYF. DNA for the CDR3: TGTGCCAGCAGTCGAGGGACGGCTAGCACAGATACGCAGTATTTT.

About this clonotype: This may arise from a read error, as a much more abundant clone is one base away. The chain has TRBV7-9 and TRBJ2-3; 8 nucleotides match TRBD1. CDR3 length equals 15 residues. With V trimmed by 4 bases and J by 4 bases, 7 bases remained unmatched. Germline V lookup: CDR1 SEHNR, CDR2 FQNEAQ (reference sequence). This CDR3 is CASSSRDRSPDTQYF. As DNA, the CDR3 is TGTGCCAGCAGCTCCCGGGACAGGTCGCCAGATACGCAGTATTTT.

This clonotype has a count of ten or more. This chain joins TRBV9 and TRBJ1-2; tentative D call: TRBD1 (5 bases). This CDR3 is built from 16 residues. CDR1 SGDLS and CDR2 YYNGEE come from the germline V gene. Trimming left V 0 bases short and J 4 bases short, with 16 bases between. CDR3 DNA sequence: TGTGCCAGCAGCGTAGCTCAGGGACCCCTAGGCTATGGCTACACCTTC. Protein: CASSVAQGPLGYGYTF.

This clonotype has ten or more counts. The chain carries TRBV28 and TRBJ2-1; a weak D match, TRBD1 (5 bases). CDR3 length: 16 amino acids. V was trimmed by 8 bases and J by 5 bases, leaving 22 bases between them. Germline V gene sequence: CDR1 MDHEN, CDR2 SYDVKM. CDR3 nucleotides: TGTGCCAGCGGGTTCCTGACAGTTGGCTCGAACAATGAGCAGTTCTTC. Translating it yields CASGFLTVGSNNEQFF.